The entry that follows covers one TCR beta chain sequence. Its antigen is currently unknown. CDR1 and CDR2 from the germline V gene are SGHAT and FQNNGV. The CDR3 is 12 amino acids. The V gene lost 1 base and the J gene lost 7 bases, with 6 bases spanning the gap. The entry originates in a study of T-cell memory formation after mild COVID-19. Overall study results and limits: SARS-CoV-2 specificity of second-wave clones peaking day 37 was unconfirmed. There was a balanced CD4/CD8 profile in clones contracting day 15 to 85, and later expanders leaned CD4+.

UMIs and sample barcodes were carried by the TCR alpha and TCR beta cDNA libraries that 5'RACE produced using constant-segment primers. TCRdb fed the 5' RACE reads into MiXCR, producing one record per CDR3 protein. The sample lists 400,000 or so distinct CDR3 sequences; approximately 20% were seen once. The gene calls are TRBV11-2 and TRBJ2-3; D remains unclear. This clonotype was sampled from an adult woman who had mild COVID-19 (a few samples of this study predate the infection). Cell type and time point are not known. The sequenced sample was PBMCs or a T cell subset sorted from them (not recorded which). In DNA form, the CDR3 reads TGTGCCAGCAGCTTAGGGTTAAATACGCAGTATTTT. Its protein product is CASSLGLNTQYF.